The rows below give T cell receptor beta chains drawn from one sample of a study of identical twins. TCRdb analysed the 5' RACE reads with MiXCR anew, one entry per CDR3 protein. This sample has fewer than 250,000 distinct CDR3 sequences, with around 6.8% found just once. A further study also used this sample, focusing on yellow fever vaccine responses in identical twins.

Sequenced material: memory (CD45RO+) T cells sorted from blood. The receptors here all came from a woman aged 18-29 years in good health. The CDR3 runs from the conserved cysteine through the conserved F or W. D genes are given only for firm matches. Size is omitted from some rows. Given values are once, few, many or a class for expanded clones.

. TRBJ2-3 TRBV28 few CASSPLDGAASSTDTQYF TGTGCCAGCAGCCCTTTGGATGGGGCTGCATCTAGCACAGATACGCAGTATTTT
. TRBJ2-3 TRBV7-2 . CASSLRAATDTQYF TGTGCCAGCAGCTTACGGGCAGCCACAGATACGCAGTATTTT
. TRBJ1-4 TRBV5-1 many CASSLGVATNEKLFF TGCGCCAGCAGCTTGGGAGTAGCAACTAATGAAAAACTGTTTTTT
TRBD2 TRBJ2-1 TRBV6-1 . CASRPPGLAGKQFF TGTGCCAGCAGACCCCCCGGACTAGCGGGAAAGCAGTTCTTC
TRBD2 TRBJ2-1 TRBV10-3 many CAISATAGGRSYNEQFF TGTGCCATCAGTGCCACCGCGGGAGGAAGATCCTACAATGAGCAGTTCTTC
TRBD2 TRBJ2-1 TRBV7-2 many CASSLQGTSGTYNEQFF TGTGCCAGCAGCCTACAAGGGACTAGCGGGACATACAATGAGCAGTTCTTC
. TRBJ2-1 TRBV19 few CASSIPTGVPPNEQFF TGTGCCAGTAGTATCCCCACGGGAGTCCCCCCTAATGAGCAGTTCTTC
TRBD1 TRBJ1-1 TRBV3-1 many CASSPGDRVNTEAFF TGTGCCAGCAGCCCGGGGGACAGGGTGAACACTGAAGCTTTCTTT
. TRBJ2-3 TRBV7-2 many CASSLGQRGVTSTDTQYF TGTGCCAGCAGCTTAGGGCAGAGGGGGGTAACTAGCACAGATACGCAGTATTTT
TRBD2 TRBJ2-3 TRBV3-1 few CACTQRASGVLSTDTQYF TGTGCCTGCACCCAGAGGGCTAGCGGGGTCCTTAGCACAGATACGCAGTATTTT
. TRBJ2-7 TRBV27 many CASRALGAKNEQYF TGTGCCAGCAGGGCACTAGGGGCGAAGAACGAGCAGTACTTC
TRBD1 TRBJ1-2 TRBV4-2 few CASSQVGQGDYGYTF TGTGCCAGCAGCCAAGTGGGACAGGGAGACTATGGCTACACCTTC
. TRBJ2-1 TRBV7-3 . CASSLNVGVNEQFF TGTGCCAGCAGCTTAAATGTTGGGGTCAATGAGCAGTTCTTC
TRBD2 TRBJ2-3 TRBV7-9 many CASSLFWLAGSTDTQYF TGTGCCAGCAGCTTATTTTGGTTAGCGGGATCAACAGATACGCAGTATTTT
. TRBJ2-7 TRBV14 . CASSRSSGLRYEQYF TGTGCCAGCAGCCGAAGTAGCGGTTTAAGATACGAGCAGTACTTC
. TRBJ2-1 TRBV9 . CASSARPGGNEQFF TGTGCCAGCAGCGCCAGGCCTGGCGGAAATGAGCAGTTCTTC
. TRBJ2-3 TRBV11-1 many CASSSGRGGTQYF TGTGCCAGCAGCTCCGGCAGGGGAGGTACGCAGTATTTT
. TRBJ2-2 TRBV29-1 many CSVEDRRSTNTGELFF TGCAGCGTTGAAGATCGGCGCAGTACGAACACCGGGGAGCTGTTTTTT
. TRBJ1-5 TRBV20-1 . CSARELGGNSNQPQLF TGCAGTGCTAGAGAATTAGGGGGGAATAGCAATCAGCCCCAGCTTTTT
TRBD1 TRBJ2-7 TRBV7-2 . CASSPGQVYEQYF TGTGCCAGCAGCCCCGGACAGGTGTACGAGCAGTACTTC
. TRBJ1-2 TRBV4-3 . CASSQDQGTNYGYTF TGCGCCAGCAGCCAAGATCAGGGAACTAACTATGGCTACACCTTC
. TRBJ2-5 TRBV5-6 many CASSSDKLTQYF TGTGCCAGCAGCTCGGACAAGTTGACCCAGTACTTC
. TRBJ2-2 TRBV2 few CASTPGSFNTGELFF TGTGCCAGCACCCCGGGGAGCTTTAACACCGGGGAGCTGTTTTTT
. TRBJ2-1 TRBV4-3 many CASSQDKPGVGEQFF TGCGCCAGCAGCCAAGATAAGCCGGGAGTAGGTGAGCAGTTCTTC
. TRBJ2-1 TRBV20-1 many CSAKTTMGEQFF TGCAGTGCTAAAACTACTATGGGTGAGCAGTTCTTC
. TRBJ2-5 TRBV9 few CASSVGMAGIGAQYF TGTGCCAGCAGCGTAGGCATGGCAGGGATCGGGGCCCAGTACTTC
. TRBJ2-5 TRBV5-1 many CASSLTGPKETQYF TGCGCCAGCAGCTTGACAGGACCTAAGGAGACCCAGTACTTC
. TRBJ2-1 TRBV3-1 many CASSLYQGNEQFF TGTGCCAGCAGCCTTTACCAGGGAAATGAGCAGTTCTTC
. TRBJ2-5 TRBV28 . CATQDSGRQETQYF TGTGCCACCCAGGACAGCGGCCGGCAGGAGACCCAGTACTTC
. TRBJ2-7 TRBV10-2 . CASHTGTAGTYEQYF TGCGCCAGCCATACAGGGACGGCGGGTACCTACGAGCAGTACTTC
. TRBJ2-7 TRBV5-1 many CASSLQGGGSYEQYF TGCGCCAGCAGCTTACAAGGTGGTGGTTCCTACGAGCAGTACTTC
. TRBJ2-2 TRBV12-3/TRBV12-4 . CATRTYRELFF TGTGCCACCAGGACGTATAGGGAGCTGTTTTTT
. TRBJ2-7 TRBV10-3 . CAISEKGSVREQYF TGTGCCATCAGTGAGAAGGGGAGTGTGCGAGAGCAGTACTTC
. TRBJ1-1 TRBV30 . CAWKLDKNTEAFF TGTGCCTGGAAATTAGACAAGAACACTGAAGCTTTCTTT
. TRBJ1-1 TRBV6-4 many CASSDRDNTEAFF TGTGCCAGCAGTGACCGGGACAACACTGAAGCTTTCTTT
. TRBJ2-2 TRBV5-1 many CASSLGENTGELFF TGCGCCAGCAGCTTGGGGGAGAACACCGGGGAGCTGTTTTTT
TRBD1 TRBJ1-2 TRBV7-9 many CASRATGVEGYTF TGTGCCAGCAGGGCGACAGGGGTAGAAGGCTACACCTTC
TRBD1 TRBJ2-7 TRBV20-1 few CSALQGVPYEQYF TGCAGTGCTCTCCAGGGGGTTCCCTACGAGCAGTACTTC
. TRBJ2-1 TRBV7-2 . CASSPGLYPGQFF TGTGCCAGCAGCCCCGGACTGTACCCCGGGCAGTTCTTC
. TRBJ2-3 TRBV28 . CASSTPGTDTQYF TGTGCCAGCAGCACCCCGGGGACAGATACGCAGTATTTT
TRBD2 TRBJ2-3 TRBV7-8 . CASSLGGRGRTDTQYF TGTGCCAGCAGCTTAGGAGGGCGGGGGAGAACAGATACGCAGTATTTT
TRBD2 TRBJ2-7 TRBV20-1 . CSAPLPGLEPYEQYF TGCAGTGCCCCATTGCCGGGACTAGAGCCTTACGAGCAGTACTTC
. TRBJ2-5 TRBV7-9 many CASSTAASAETQYF TGTGCCAGCAGTACAGCGGCCTCGGCAGAGACCCAGTACTTC
. TRBJ2-1 TRBV20-1 . CSAVPLAEQFF TGCAGTGCCGTCCCTCTGGCGGAGCAGTTCTTC
. TRBJ2-2 TRBV7-6 . CASNPGFDTGELFF TGTGCCAGCAACCCAGGTTTCGACACCGGGGAGCTGTTTTTT
. TRBJ1-5 TRBV12-3/TRBV12-4 few CASSLQGVHQPQHF TGTGCCAGCAGTTTACAAGGAGTACATCAGCCCCAGCATTTT
TRBD1 TRBJ2-2 TRBV12-3/TRBV12-4 many CASSSRTGISELFF TGTGCCAGCAGTTCCCGGACAGGCATATCGGAGCTGTTTTTT
. TRBJ2-3 TRBV12-3/TRBV12-4 medium-sized CASTPFAGLADTQYF TGTGCCAGCACTCCATTCGCGGGCCTGGCAGATACGCAGTATTTT